This entry lists 4 T cell receptor beta chains sequenced from one sample in a study of blood T cell repertoires in COVID-19. Assay used: immunoSEQ multiplex PCR; TCRdb lists only in-frame clones, some missing. The table has around 250,000 clones, around four fifths seen once; the top ten hold roughly 5%. The sample comprised peripheral blood. The receptors shown here come from a man older than 75 with acute or convalescent COVID-19.

Here the CDR3 DNA reads TGTGCCAGCAGCCAAGATTCGGGGTCCCAAGAGACCCAGTACTTC. As protein: CASSQDSGSQETQYF. The chain joins TRBV3-1 (or the pseudogene TRBV3-2) to TRBJ2-5, with D perhaps TRBD2 (5 bases). Germline CDR1 reads LGHDT; CDR2 reads YNNKEL (reference sequence). Trimming shortened V by 0 bases and J by 1 base, and 9 bases separated the two germline ends. This CDR3 is 15 amino acids long.

The chain uses TRBV4-2 and TRBJ2-7; tentatively, D is TRBD1 (5 bases). Trimming cost V 3 bases and J 2 bases, with 11 bases left between them. There are 14 residues in the CDR3. Germline CDR1 and CDR2: LGHNA and YNFKEQ. CDR3 loop: CASSHDDRTYEQYF. The CDR3 nucleotides read TGTGCCAGCAGCCACGATGACAGAACCTACGAGCAGTACTTC.

The rearrangement joins TRBV2 to TRBJ2-5; D perhaps matches TRBD1 (5 bases). CDR3 length: 14 amino acids. In germline, CDR1 is SNHLY, CDR2 FYNNEI. Between the trimmed V and J ends, which lost 4 bases and 7 bases, there was a span of 16 bases. The DNA for the CDR3 is TGTGCCAGCAGTGTGATCCGTCAGGGCCTGACCCAGTACTTC. Protein: CASSVIRQGLTQYF.

V and J are TRBV5-1 and TRBJ2-7, with D perhaps matching TRBD1 (5 bases). CDR3 size: 15 residues. Trimming removed 2 bases from V and 5 bases from J, with 17 bases in between. CDR1 is SGHRS, CDR2 YFSETQ, per germline. CDR3 residues: CASSFTQVGSNEQYF. The CDR3 nucleotides read TGCGCCAGCAGCTTTACACAGGTTGGGTCGAACGAGCAGTACTTC.